This entry features one TCR beta chain sequence. The antigen is undetermined. Other DNA sequences in the sample encode the same CDR3. This entry is derived from a study of T cell responses to AZD1222 COVID-19 vaccine. Study-wide findings and caveats: Repertoires were obtained solely post-peak T cell response.

In germline, CDR1 is SEHNR, CDR2 FQNEAQ (reference sequence). This CDR3 is built from 12 residues. The V end lost 5 bases, the J end lost 3 bases, and 7 bases lay between the germline ends. Profiled with immunoSEQ multiplex PCR; TCRdb holds only in-frame clones, not every one. The sample lists 72,000 or so clones; 90% were seen once. The clonotype comes from an adult in good health. The chain recombines TRBV7-9 with TRBJ1-2; the D is unclear. The material sequenced was peripheral blood, taken on day 0 of AZD1222 vaccination. The CDR3, as DNA: TGTGCCAGCAGCCCCCGGGACTATGGCTACACCTTC. Encoded protein: CASSPRDYGYTF.